Below are 13 T cell receptor beta chains sequenced from a single sample in a study of radiation and T cells in renal cell carcinoma. Time point reported: blood 2 weeks post-SBRT. Treatment defined: 15 Gy SBRT to primary tumor, nephrectomy 4 weeks later. This table comes from immunoSEQ multiplex PCR, and its TCRdb copy is limited to in-frame clones, with some not included. The sample includes 100,000 to 150,000 clones, around 90% of them seen just once. This specimen consisted of blood, obtained from a patient whose treatment included radiotherapy and nephrectomy. All receptors come from a woman between 65 and 79 years old with renal cell carcinoma.

This clone was detected once. V gene TRBV5-6 combines with J gene TRBJ2-7; D possibly matches TRBD1 or TRBD2 (5 bases each). V lost 2 bases, J lost 1 base, and 10 bases lay in between. Germline values: CDR1 SGHDT, CDR2 YYEEEE. This CDR3 region has 14 residues. The CDR3 nucleotides are TGTGCCAGCAGCTTACGGGGCCTATCCTACGAGCAGTACTTC. It is translated as CASSLRGLSYEQYF.

This clone showed up just once. The chain combines TRBV7-9 with TRBJ2-1; D gene unclear. With 3 bases removed from V and 5 bases from J, the gap between germline ends came to 14 bases. Germline V gene data show CDR1 as SEHNR and CDR2 as FQNEAQ (reference sequence). The CDR3 is made up of 15 amino acids. The CDR3 bases are TGTGCCAGCAGCTTCGGGCCCGCGAGGCACAATGAGCAGTTCTTC. This translates into CASSFGPARHNEQFF.

The gene calls are TRBV11-1 and TRBJ2-4, with unresolved D. The CDR3 spans 13 residues. Deletions cut 2 bases from V and 9 bases from J, with 11 bases between. Germline CDR1 SGHAT, CDR2 FQDESV (reference sequence). The CDR3 DNA follows: TGTGCCAGCAGCTTACTCTCATTAGGCATTCAGTACTTC. Translation gives CASSLLSLGIQYF.

The chain employs TRBV4-2 and TRBJ1-5, with D possibly TRBD1 on 6 matching bases. Trimming took 0 bases from V and 11 from J, leaving 14 bases between them. Germline loops: CDR1 LGHNA, CDR2 YNFKEQ. The CDR3 contains 14 residues. The CDR3 spells CASSQEGGTEAQHF. CDR3 coding DNA: TGTGCCAGCAGCCAAGAAGGGGGGACGGAGGCCCAGCATTTT.

This chain links TRBV7-9 with TRBJ1-1; D is ambiguous. Trimming removed 3 bases from V and 4 bases from J, with 12 bases in between. The CDR3 has 14 residues. Germline V gene sequence: CDR1 SEHNR, CDR2 FQNEAQ (reference sequence). As DNA, the CDR3 is TGTGCCAGCAGCTTTTCTCCCGGTGGCACTGAAGCTTTCTTT. This sequence encodes CASSFSPGGTEAFF.

This chain links TRBV7-9 with TRBJ2-4; the match to TRBD1 covers 7 bases. CDR3 length equals 15 residues. J was trimmed by 1 base and V by 5 bases; bases with no gene match: 5. Germline values: CDR1 SEHNR, CDR2 FQNEAQ (reference sequence). CDR3 nucleotide sequence: TGTGCCAGCAGCATCGAACAGGGGGCCAAAAACATTCAGTACTTC. This translates into CASSIEQGAKNIQYF.

The V and J genes are TRBV29-1 and TRBJ2-3; D ambiguous. Germline-derived CDR1 and CDR2 are SQVTM and ANQGSEA. Trimming removed 4 bases from V and 3 bases from J, with 11 bases in between. The CDR3 spans 13 residues. Here the CDR3 reads CSVGGVGTDTQYF. The CDR3 DNA is TGCAGCGTTGGGGGTGTGGGGACAGATACGCAGTATTTT.

The V gene is TRBV30, the J gene TRBJ2-1, with TRBD1 matching over 8 bases. The CDR3 length is 13 residues. V lost 4 bases and J lost 5; bases outside the gene matches: 4. CDR1 GTSNPN and CDR2 SVGIG come from the germline V gene (reference sequence). The CDR3 spells CAWKGQVHNEQFF. For the CDR3, the DNA is TGTGCCTGGAAGGGACAGGTCCACAATGAGCAGTTCTTC.

The chain links TRBV5-1 to TRBJ1-1, with 7 bases matching TRBD1. CDR3 length equals 13 residues. The V gene's germline CDR1 is SGHRS and CDR2 YFSETQ. Germline trimming cut 3 bases from V and 5 bases from J; bases unmatched to any gene: 4. CDR3 loop: CASSSGGETEAFF. CDR3 nucleotide sequence: TGCGCCAGCAGCTCAGGGGGGGAGACTGAAGCTTTCTTT.

V usage is TRBV19 and J usage is TRBJ2-2; D remains ambiguous. V was pared by 3 bases and J by 1 base, with 9 bases between. CDR3 length equals 15 residues. Looked up from germline, CDR1 is LNHDA and CDR2 is SQIVND (reference sequence). The chain's CDR3 is CASSIRPLNTGELFF. DNA for the CDR3: TGTGCCAGTAGTATTAGACCGTTGAACACCGGGGAGCTGTTTTTT.

The chain is built from TRBV6-6 and TRBJ2-5; D unclear. Germline CDR1 MNHNY, CDR2 SVGAGI (reference sequence). The CDR3 spans 14 residues. V gave up 3 bases and J gave up 3 bases, with 11 bases separating them. CDR3 loop: CASSYRVGEETQYF. The CDR3 coding sequence is TGTGCCAGCAGTTATAGGGTAGGAGAAGAGACCCAGTACTTC.

This chain links TRBV9 with TRBJ1-4; perhaps TRBD1 as D (5 bases). Germline values: CDR1 SGDLS, CDR2 YYNGEE. There are 15 residues in the CDR3. Trimming took 3 bases from V and 5 from J, leaving 14 bases between them. This chain's CDR3 is CASSEASGRNEKLFF. The CDR3 DNA is TGTGCCAGCAGCGAGGCCTCAGGGAGGAATGAAAAACTGTTTTTT. Full variable domain (rest looked up from reference TRBV9 and TRBJ1-4): DSGVTQTPKHLITATGQRVTLRCSPRSGDLSVYWYQQSLDQGLQFLIQYYNGEERAKGNILERFSAQQFPDLHSELNLSSLELGDSALYFCASSEASGRNEKLFFGSGTQLSVL.

The genes are TRBV7-8 and TRBJ1-6; D may be TRBD1 (6 bases). Germline CDR1 reads SGHVS; CDR2 reads FQNEAQ. This CDR3 is 14 amino acids long. The ends were cut back, 2 bases at V and 5 bases at J, with 7 bases in the middle. The CDR3 loop is CASSLRGDNSPLHF. The CDR3 DNA follows: TGTGCCAGCAGCTTAAGGGGGGATAATTCACCCCTCCACTTT.